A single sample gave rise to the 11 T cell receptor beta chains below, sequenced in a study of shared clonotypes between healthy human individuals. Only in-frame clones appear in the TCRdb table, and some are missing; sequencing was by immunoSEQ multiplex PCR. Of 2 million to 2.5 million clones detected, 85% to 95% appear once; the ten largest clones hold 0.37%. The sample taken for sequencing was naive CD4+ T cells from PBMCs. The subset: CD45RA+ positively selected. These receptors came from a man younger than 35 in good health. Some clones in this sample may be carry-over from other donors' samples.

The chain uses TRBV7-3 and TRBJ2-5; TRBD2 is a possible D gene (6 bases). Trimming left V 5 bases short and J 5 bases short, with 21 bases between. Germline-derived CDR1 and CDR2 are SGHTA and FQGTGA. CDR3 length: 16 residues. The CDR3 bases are TGTGCCAGCAGCCCAAATAGACTAGGAGGTCAGGAGACCCAGTACTTC. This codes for CASSPNRLGGQETQYF.

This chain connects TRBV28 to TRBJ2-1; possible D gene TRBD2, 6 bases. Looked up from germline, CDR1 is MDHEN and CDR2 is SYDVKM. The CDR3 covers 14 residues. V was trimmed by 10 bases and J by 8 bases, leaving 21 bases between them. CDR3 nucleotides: TGTGCCATCTCCGCGGAGGGAGATATCTATGAGCAGTTCTTC. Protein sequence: CAISAEGDIYEQFF.

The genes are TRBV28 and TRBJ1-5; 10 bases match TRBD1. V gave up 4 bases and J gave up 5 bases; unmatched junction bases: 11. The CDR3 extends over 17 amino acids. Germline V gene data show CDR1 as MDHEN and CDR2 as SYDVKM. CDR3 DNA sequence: TGTGCCAGCAGTTCACCGGGACAGGGGACGGGCGATCAGCCCCAGCATTTT. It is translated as CASSSPGQGTGDQPQHF.

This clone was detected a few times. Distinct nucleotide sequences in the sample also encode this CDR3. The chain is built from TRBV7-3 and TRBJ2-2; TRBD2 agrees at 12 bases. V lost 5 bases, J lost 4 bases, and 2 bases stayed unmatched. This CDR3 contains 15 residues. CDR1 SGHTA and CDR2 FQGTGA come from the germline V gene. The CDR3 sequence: CASSQGLAGTGELFF. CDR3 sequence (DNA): TGTGCCAGCAGCCAGGGACTAGCGGGCACCGGGGAGCTGTTTTTT. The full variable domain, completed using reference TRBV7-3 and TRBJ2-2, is GAGVSQTPSNKVTEKGKYVELRCDPISGHTALYWYRQSLGQGPEFLIYFQGTGAADDSGLPNDRFFAVRPEGSVSTLKIQRTERGDSAVYLCASSQGLAGTGELFFGEGSRLTVL.

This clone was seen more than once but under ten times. Written as DNA, the CDR3 is TGTGCCAGCAGCCAACAGCGGGCGAACACTGAAGCTTTCTTT. Protein sequence: CASSQQRANTEAFF. V is TRBV7-2 and J is TRBJ1-1; D not certain. Germline CDR1 and CDR2: SGHTA and FQGNSA. V was clipped by 5 bases and J by 1 base, with 11 bases between them. The CDR3 is made up of 14 amino acids.

The CDR3 region is CASSPGGGPSYNEQFF. The CDR3 DNA sequence: TGTGCCAGCAGCCCAGGGGGGGGACCCTCCTACAATGAGCAGTTCTTC. This chain uses TRBV7-3 with TRBJ2-1; TRBD1 or TRBD2 may be the D gene (7 bases each). V was clipped by 5 bases and J by 0 bases, with 14 bases between them. Germline CDR1 SGHTA, CDR2 FQGTGA. The CDR3 runs 16 residues. The whole variable domain, filled in from reference TRBV7-3 and TRBJ2-1, reads GAGVSQTPSNKVTEKGKYVELRCDPISGHTALYWYRQSLGQGPEFLIYFQGTGAADDSGLPNDRFFAVRPEGSVSTLKIQRTERGDSAVYLCASSPGGGPSYNEQFFGPGTRLTVL.

The CDR3 is CASKGAAQPQHF. DNA for the CDR3: TGTGCCAGCAAAGGGGCCGCTCAGCCCCAGCATTTT. The chain employs TRBV2 and TRBJ1-5; D perhaps matches TRBD1 (5 bases). In germline, CDR1 is SNHLY, CDR2 FYNNEI. V dropped 7 bases and J dropped 6 bases, with 10 bases sitting between them. The CDR3 spans 12 residues.

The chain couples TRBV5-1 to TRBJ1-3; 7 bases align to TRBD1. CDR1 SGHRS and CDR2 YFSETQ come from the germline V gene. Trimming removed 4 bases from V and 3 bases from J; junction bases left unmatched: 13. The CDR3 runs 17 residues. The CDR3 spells CASSPQPRTGLGNTIYF. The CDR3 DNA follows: TGCGCCAGCAGCCCTCAACCTCGGACAGGCCTTGGAAACACCATATATTTT.

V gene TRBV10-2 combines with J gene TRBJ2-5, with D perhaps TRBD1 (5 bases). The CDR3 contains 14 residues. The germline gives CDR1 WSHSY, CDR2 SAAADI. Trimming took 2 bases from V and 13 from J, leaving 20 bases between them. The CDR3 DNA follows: TGCGCCAGCAGTGAGCCCCCGCAGGGTGGCCCGTTGTACTTC. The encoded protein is CASSEPPQGGPLYF.

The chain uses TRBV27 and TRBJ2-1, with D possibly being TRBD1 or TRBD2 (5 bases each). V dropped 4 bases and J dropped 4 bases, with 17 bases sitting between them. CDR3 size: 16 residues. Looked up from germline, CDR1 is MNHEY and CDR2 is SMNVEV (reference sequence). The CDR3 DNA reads TGTGCCAGCAGTTCACCGATCCGGGACCGGTACAATGAGCAGTTCTTC. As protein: CASSSPIRDRYNEQFF.

The CDR3 nucleotides are TGTGCCAGCACCCCGGAGCCGGGACAGGGTGCGCAGCCCCAGCATTTT. Amino acids: CASTPEPGQGAQPQHF. This chain links TRBV5-4 with TRBJ1-5; 9 nucleotides align to TRBD1. There are 16 residues in the CDR3. The trim removed 6 bases at V and 7 bases at J, leaving 14 bases unmatched. Germline loops: CDR1 SGHNT, CDR2 YYREEE (reference sequence). The whole variable domain, remainder taken from reference TRBV5-4 and TRBJ1-5, is ETGVTQSPTHLIKTRGQQVTLRCSSQSGHNTVSWYQQALGQGPQFIFQYYREEENGRGNFPPRFSGLQFPNYSSELNVNALELDDSALYLCASTPEPGQGAQPQHFGDGTRLSIL.